The 8 T cell receptor beta chains below come from one sample, sequenced in a study of blood T cell repertoires in COVID-19. Clones were sequenced by immunoSEQ multiplex PCR, and TCRdb holds only the in-frame ones, with some missing. Here the sample spans about 310,000 clones, around nine tenths being singletons. What was sequenced was PBMCs or T cells enriched from blood (not recorded which). These receptor sequences come from a woman aged 35 to 49 who had recovered from COVID-19.

The chain uses TRBV25-1 and TRBJ1-3; TRBD1 might be the D (6 bases). The length of the CDR3 is 14 residues. V was cut by 5 bases and J by 4 bases, with 12 bases left in between. CDR1 and CDR2 from the germline V gene are MGHDK and SYGVNS. The chain's CDR3 is CASSFGTLGNTIYF. In nucleotides, the CDR3 is TGTGCCAGCAGTTTCGGGACACTCGGAAACACCATATATTTT.

DNA for the CDR3: TGTGCCATCAGTGAGTACGGGGGGAGCACTGAAGCTTTCTTT. It is translated as CAISEYGGSTEAFF. V gene TRBV10-3 combines with J gene TRBJ1-1, with D possibly being TRBD1 (5 bases). Trimming removed 1 base at V and 4 bases at J, with 10 bases between. The CDR3 spans 14 residues. Per germline, CDR1 ENHRY and CDR2 SYGVKD.

The chain couples TRBV7-9 to TRBJ1-4, with TRBD1 identical over 8 bases. The junction had 8 bases not matched to a gene; V was cut back by 1 base and J by 1 base. The CDR3 has 18 amino acids. Looked up from germline, CDR1 is SEHNR and CDR2 is FQNEAQ (reference sequence). This chain's CDR3 is CASSLGQGARRTNEKLFF. The CDR3 DNA follows: TGTGCCAGCAGCTTAGGTCAGGGGGCTCGTCGAACTAATGAAAAACTGTTTTTT.

This clone was seen only once. This chain connects TRBV18 to TRBJ1-6; no firm D call. There are 15 residues in the CDR3. Deletions cut 1 base from V and 7 bases from J, with 11 bases between. Per germline, CDR1 KGHSH and CDR2 LQKENI. CDR3: CASSPRRVDNSPLHF. CDR3 bases: TGTGCCAGCTCACCACGGAGGGTCGACAATTCACCCCTCCACTTT.

V usage is TRBV6-5 and J usage is TRBJ2-7; D perhaps matches TRBD1 (6 bases). Between the trimmed V and J ends, which lost 6 bases and 2 bases, there was a span of 14 bases. The CDR3 has 14 residues. CDR1 and CDR2 from the germline V gene are MNHEY and SVGAGI. CDR3: CASRPGHRTYEQYF. For the CDR3, the DNA is TGTGCCAGCAGGCCGGGACACCGAACCTACGAGCAGTACTTC.

The V gene is TRBV15, the J gene TRBJ2-2; D gene ambiguous. V was trimmed by 0 bases and J by 0 bases, leaving 8 bases between them. In germline, CDR1 is LNHNV, CDR2 YYDKDF (reference sequence). The CDR3 is 16 residues long. CDR3 DNA: TGTGCCACCAGCAGAGATCGGTACGCGAACACCGGGGAGCTGTTTTTT. It encodes CATSRDRYANTGELFF.

The V gene is TRBV24-1, the J gene TRBJ2-1; perhaps TRBD2 as D (6 bases). V lost 6 bases and J lost 5, with 19 bases in between. The CDR3 length is 16 residues. Germline values: CDR1 KGHDR, CDR2 SFDVKD. The CDR3 protein is CATSRTGGGENNEQFF. CDR3 DNA: TGTGCCACCAGTCGGACCGGGGGAGGTGAAAACAATGAGCAGTTCTTC.

The chain carries TRBV7-6 and TRBJ1-1; 8 bases are shared with TRBD1. Germline V gene lookup returns CDR1 SGHVS and CDR2 FNYEAQ. The CDR3 covers 16 residues. The J segment lost 1 base and the V segment lost 2 bases, leaving 6 bases of the junction unmatched. CDR3 in amino acids: CASSLTTGAGNTEAFF. For the CDR3, the DNA is TGTGCCAGCAGCTTAACGACAGGGGCCGGGAACACTGAAGCTTTCTTT.